The rows below give T cell receptor beta chains drawn from one sample of a study of blood T cell repertoires in COVID-19. Only in-frame clones appear in the TCRdb table, and some are missing; sequencing was by immunoSEQ multiplex PCR. The sample holds approximately 24,000 clones, under 95% seen once. Sequencing used peripheral blood. The receptor set was obtained from a woman in her fifties or sixties with active COVID-19. CDR3s include the opening cysteine and the closing phenylalanine or tryptophan. The order of the fields is clone size, J gene, V gene, D gene, CDR3 DNA, CDR3 protein. D genes are given only for firm matches. Expanded clones get a size class; other rows say once, few or many, or leave the size out.

clone_size: .
j_call: TRBJ1-4
v_call: TRBV15
d_call: TRBD1
cdr3_nt: TGTGCCACCAGCAGGTTCCGGGACAGGGTGGAAGAAAAACTGTTTTTT
cdr3_aa: CATSRFRDRVEEKLFF

clone_size: .
j_call: TRBJ2-4
v_call: TRBV29-1
d_call: .
cdr3_nt: TGCAGCGTCGTAGCGGCGTTTGGCAAAAACATTCAGTACTTC
cdr3_aa: CSVVAAFGKNIQYF

clone_size: .
j_call: TRBJ1-1
v_call: TRBV18
d_call: .
cdr3_nt: TGTGCCAGCTCACCAGTTGGGGCTAACACTGAAGCTTTCTTT
cdr3_aa: CASSPVGANTEAFF

clone_size: .
j_call: TRBJ1-5
v_call: TRBV2
d_call: .
cdr3_nt: TGTGCCAGCAGCGGGACAAATCAGCCCCAGCATTTT
cdr3_aa: CASSGTNQPQHF

clone_size: .
j_call: TRBJ2-6
v_call: TRBV7-3
d_call: .
cdr3_nt: TGTGCCAGCAGCCCGGACTGGACCTCTGGGGCCAACGTCCTGACTTTC
cdr3_aa: CASSPDWTSGANVLTF

clone_size: .
j_call: TRBJ2-7
v_call: TRBV28
d_call: TRBD2
cdr3_nt: TGTGCCAGCAGTTCCCCCTGGGGGGGGATTTACGAGCAGTACTTC
cdr3_aa: CASSSPWGGIYEQYF

clone_size: .
j_call: TRBJ2-7
v_call: TRBV2
d_call: .
cdr3_nt: TGTGCCAGCAGCAGGACAGAGGTCAACTACGAGCAGTACTTC
cdr3_aa: CASSRTEVNYEQYF

clone_size: once
j_call: TRBJ2-3
v_call: TRBV4-2
d_call: .
cdr3_nt: TGTGCCAGCAGCCCTGAAATGAGGGGCACAGATACGCAGTATTTT
cdr3_aa: CASSPEMRGTDTQYF

clone_size: .
j_call: TRBJ2-5
v_call: TRBV6-5
d_call: TRBD1
cdr3_nt: TGTGCCAGCAGCGTTAACAGGGGGGAGACCCAGTACTTC
cdr3_aa: CASSVNRGETQYF

clone_size: .
j_call: TRBJ1-2
v_call: TRBV2
d_call: .
cdr3_nt: TGTGCCCAGCAGCAGGGTGGGTATGGCTACACCTTC
cdr3_aa: CAQQQGGYGYTF

clone_size: once
j_call: TRBJ1-2
v_call: TRBV9
d_call: TRBD1
cdr3_nt: TGTGCCAGCAGCGGGACAGGGGGCGACTATGGCTACACCTTC
cdr3_aa: CASSGTGGDYGYTF

clone_size: .
j_call: TRBJ2-2
v_call: TRBV5-6
d_call: TRBD2
cdr3_nt: TGTGCCAGCAGCTTCAGCCGCGGGGGGGCGACCGGGGAGCTGTTTTTT
cdr3_aa: CASSFSRGGATGELFF

clone_size: few
j_call: TRBJ2-1
v_call: TRBV11-3
d_call: TRBD1
cdr3_nt: TGTGCCAGCAGCCCAAGACAGGGAAACGAAATTGAGCAGTTCTTC
cdr3_aa: CASSPRQGNEIEQFF

clone_size: .
j_call: TRBJ1-1
v_call: TRBV14
d_call: TRBD1
cdr3_nt: TGTGCCAGCAGCTCAAGAAAAGGACAGGGGGCCGTAGGCACTGAAGCTTTCTTT
cdr3_aa: CASSSRKGQGAVGTEAFF

clone_size: .
j_call: TRBJ2-5
v_call: TRBV9
d_call: .
cdr3_nt: TGTGCCAGCAGCGTAGTACCCGGGAGCGGTGCAGGGACCCAGTACTTC
cdr3_aa: CASSVVPGSGAGTQYF

clone_size: .
j_call: TRBJ2-7
v_call: TRBV3-1/TRBV3-2
d_call: TRBD1
cdr3_nt: TGTGCCAGCAGCCGGGACAGCTCCTACGAGCAGTACTTC
cdr3_aa: CASSRDSSYEQYF

clone_size: .
j_call: TRBJ1-2
v_call: TRBV5-1
d_call: .
cdr3_nt: TGCGCCAGCAGCAAGACAGAGAGGAATGGCTACACCTTC
cdr3_aa: CASSKTERNGYTF

clone_size: .
j_call: TRBJ2-1
v_call: TRBV10-3
d_call: TRBD1
cdr3_nt: TGTGCCATCAGTGGACAGGGCCCCTACAATGAGCAGTTCTTC
cdr3_aa: CAISGQGPYNEQFF

clone_size: .
j_call: TRBJ2-2
v_call: TRBV28
d_call: TRBD2
cdr3_nt: TGTGCCAGCAGTCCAACCCCCGGGACTAGCGAAAAGAACACCGGGGAGCTGTTTTTT
cdr3_aa: CASSPTPGTSEKNTGELFF

clone_size: .
j_call: TRBJ2-5
v_call: TRBV9
d_call: .
cdr3_nt: TGTGCCAGCAGCGTAGGTCCAGGGGCGCAGAAGACCCAGTACTTC
cdr3_aa: CASSVGPGAQKTQYF

clone_size: .
j_call: TRBJ2-1
v_call: TRBV10-1
d_call: .
cdr3_nt: TGCGCCAGCAGTTTGACGGGCTCCTACAATGAGCAGTTCTTC
cdr3_aa: CASSLTGSYNEQFF

clone_size: .
j_call: TRBJ1-1
v_call: TRBV7-9
d_call: .
cdr3_nt: TGTGCCAGCAGCTTATCGGGGCAGGGGTGGACTTTCTTT
cdr3_aa: CASSLSGQGWTFF

clone_size: .
j_call: TRBJ1-2
v_call: TRBV27
d_call: TRBD1
cdr3_nt: TGTGCCAGCAGTTTATCCGGACAGGGATCTGGCTACACCTTC
cdr3_aa: CASSLSGQGSGYTF

clone_size: .
j_call: TRBJ2-5
v_call: TRBV5-4
d_call: TRBD2
cdr3_nt: TGTGCCAGCAGCTTGGCCGGGGGGCAAGAGACCCAGTACTTC
cdr3_aa: CASSLAGGQETQYF

clone_size: once
j_call: TRBJ1-1
v_call: TRBV5-4
d_call: .
cdr3_nt: TGTGCCAGCAGCTCGAAAGGGGTGAACACTGAAGCTTTCTTT
cdr3_aa: CASSSKGVNTEAFF

clone_size: .
j_call: TRBJ2-3
v_call: TRBV6-5
d_call: .
cdr3_nt: TGTGCCAGCAGCCCCGAACTTTGGGATACGCAGTATTTT
cdr3_aa: CASSPELWDTQYF

clone_size: .
j_call: TRBJ2-7
v_call: TRBV28
d_call: .
cdr3_nt: TGTGCCAGCAGTTCCCCGGCGGGCGAGCAGTACTTC
cdr3_aa: CASSSPAGEQYF

clone_size: .
j_call: TRBJ2-3
v_call: TRBV2
d_call: TRBD2
cdr3_nt: TGTGCCAGCGCCGGATCTAGCGGGATCACAGATACGCAGTATTTT
cdr3_aa: CASAGSSGITDTQYF

clone_size: .
j_call: TRBJ1-1
v_call: TRBV29-1
d_call: .
cdr3_nt: TGCAGCGTTGCGTTCAGGGGAGACACTGAAGCTTTCTTT
cdr3_aa: CSVAFRGDTEAFF